This T cell receptor beta chain was observed in a study of T cell responses to AZD1222 COVID-19 vaccine. Recipients boosted at about 4 weeks or about 12 weeks are pooled. Note on this clone: Its antigen is currently unknown.

Overall study findings and caveats: Elevations in Spike-specific TCR breadth and depth followed administration of two AZD1222 doses. Clonal diversity was possibly underestimated; the donors were predominantly white British and more often female.

This table comes from immunoSEQ multiplex PCR, and its TCRdb copy is limited to in-frame clones, with some not included. The sample contains 90,000 to 100,000 clones, roughly 90% of which appear only once. Looked up from germline, CDR1 is SGDLS and CDR2 is YYNGEE. The trim removed 0 bases at V and 1 base at J, leaving 5 bases unmatched. This CDR3 is built from 16 residues. This clonotype was sampled from an adult who received the AZD1222 COVID-19 vaccine. The chain is built from TRBV9 and TRBJ2-3; the match to TRBD2 covers 7 bases. The sample consisted of peripheral blood, taken 28 days after the second AZD1222 dose. This CDR3 is CASSVDPSGGTDTQYF. The CDR3 region has the DNA TGTGCCAGCAGCGTAGACCCTAGCGGAGGCACAGATACGCAGTATTTT.